This T cell receptor beta chain is drawn from a study of control samples from healthy donors and cancer patients. The V and J ends lost 4 bases and 6 bases, in that order; junction bases with no gene match: 9. In germline, CDR1 is KGHSH, CDR2 LQKENI. The CDR3 sequence is 17 residues long. This clone has just a few counts. The assay was immunoSEQ multiplex PCR, and TCRdb's table has in-frame clones only and misses some. Of 25,000 to 30,000 clones in the sample, roughly 87% were seen once. The gene calls are TRBV18 and TRBJ2-2, with TRBD2 identical over 12 bases. The sequencing sample was made of formalin-fixed, paraffin-embedded tissue. The TCR was taken from a female donor with melanoma. CDR3 amino acids: CASSRRLAGVLAGELFF. Written as DNA, the CDR3 is TGTGCCAGCTCACGACGACTAGCGGGAGTTCTTGCCGGGGAGCTGTTTTTT.